Listed below are T cell receptor beta chains from one sample, sequenced in a study of T cell changes during pregnancy in multiple sclerosis. The repertoire was sequenced with immunoSEQ multiplex PCR; TCRdb's copy has only in-frame clones and lacks some. The sample has about 64,000 clones; approximately 92% are singletons. Sequenced material: peripheral blood, taken in the second trimester of pregnancy. Every receptor here comes from a female donor with multiple sclerosis, enrolled in a pregnancy study. CDR3s include the opening cysteine and the closing phenylalanine or tryptophan. The D gene is left open where the match is weak. Where a row states a size, it is once, few, many or the class of an expanded clone; other rows omit it.

cdr3_aa cdr3_nt v_call clone_size d_call j_call
CASSRDTGETF TGTGCCAGCAGCAGGGACACCGGCGAAACCTTC TRBV7-9 NA NA TRBJ1-2
CASSEAVGAQGDEAFF TGTGCCAGCAGTGAAGCCGTAGGGGCGCAAGGGGATGAAGCTTTCTTT TRBV6-1 medium-sized NA TRBJ1-1
CASSPPEAYTEAFF TGTGCCAGCAGTCCCCCCGAGGCTTACACTGAAGCTTTCTTT TRBV28 NA NA TRBJ1-1
CASSHWTSGSSYEQYF TGTGCCAGCTCCCATTGGACTAGCGGAAGCTCCTACGAGCAGTACTTC TRBV18 NA TRBD2 TRBJ2-7
CASSQDIPPRDEQFF TGCGCCAGCAGCCAAGATATCCCCCCCCGCGATGAGCAGTTCTTC TRBV4-3 NA NA TRBJ2-1
CASSVLAGGSGANVLTF TGTGCCAGCAGCGTACTAGCGGGGGGCTCTGGGGCCAACGTCCTGACTTTC TRBV6-4 NA TRBD2 TRBJ2-6
CASSPASGAGGSDTQYF TGTGCCAGCAGCCCTGCTTCTGGAGCGGGAGGGTCTGATACGCAGTATTTT TRBV7-2 NA TRBD2 TRBJ2-3
CASSEQGNEQFF TGTGCCAGTAGTGAACAGGGGAATGAGCAGTTCTTC TRBV19 NA TRBD1 TRBJ2-1
CASSPQVNYGYTF TGTGCCAGTAGCCCACAGGTTAACTATGGCTACACCTTC TRBV19 NA NA TRBJ1-2
CASSFAGGSYEQYF TGCGCCAGCAGCTTTGCGGGGGGATCCTACGAGCAGTACTTC TRBV5-1 NA TRBD2 TRBJ2-7
CASSLGSQGFSYEQYF TGTGCCAGCAGCTTAGGGTCCCAGGGATTCTCCTACGAGCAGTACTTC TRBV11-2 NA NA TRBJ2-7
CASSEGLAGGLEQFF TGCGCCAGCAGCGAGGGACTAGCGGGTGGTCTTGAGCAGTTCTTC TRBV5-1 once TRBD2 TRBJ2-1
CASSQGQTIPPSTDTQYF TGCGCCAGCAGCCAGGGACAGACCATACCCCCTAGCACAGATACGCAGTATTTT TRBV4-1 NA TRBD1 TRBJ2-3
CASSLAGLAGGPPYNEQFF TGCGCCAGCAGCTTGGCCGGACTAGCGGGAGGCCCTCCCTACAATGAGCAGTTCTTC TRBV5-1 NA TRBD2 TRBJ2-1
CASSAGDRGEAFF TGTGCCAGCAGTGCTGGGGATAGGGGTGAAGCTTTCTTT TRBV6-1 NA NA TRBJ1-1
CAISRLTSTDTQYF TGTGCCATCAGCCGACTCACTAGCACAGATACGCAGTATTTT TRBV10-3 NA NA TRBJ2-3
CASSFAQGGNQPQHF TGTGCCAGCAGTTTCGCCCAGGGGGGAAATCAGCCCCAGCATTTT TRBV28 NA TRBD1 TRBJ1-5
CASSLRTPDDTQYF TGTGCCAGCAGCTTAAGGACTCCGGATGATACGCAGTATTTT TRBV11-2 NA NA TRBJ2-3
CASSLALAGSSHEQYF TGTGCCAGCAGCTTGGCCCTAGCGGGGTCCTCCCACGAGCAGTACTTC TRBV5-6 NA TRBD2 TRBJ2-7
CASSERTAGDNEQFF TGCGCCAGCAGTGAGAGAACGGCGGGGGACAATGAGCAGTTCTTC TRBV10-1 NA TRBD2 TRBJ2-1
CASSEQGTPNTGELFF TGTGCCAGCAGTGAACAGGGGACCCCAAACACCGGGGAGCTGTTTTTT TRBV2 NA NA TRBJ2-2
CASSHAHGGRRNQPQHF TGTGCCAGCTCACACGCCCACGGGGGGCGTCGCAATCAGCCCCAGCATTTT TRBV18 NA NA TRBJ1-5
CAWSSGREAFF TGTGCCTGGAGCAGTGGGAGGGAGGCTTTCTTT TRBV30 NA NA TRBJ1-1
CASSLAQSGKGLDTQYF TGTGCCAGCAGCTTAGCGCAGAGCGGGAAGGGTCTAGATACGCAGTATTTT TRBV7-6 NA TRBD2 TRBJ2-3
CASSTRFEQFF TGTGCCAGCAGCACAAGATTCGAGCAGTTCTTC TRBV5-4 NA NA TRBJ2-1
CASSLSGGAGQYF TGTGCCAGCAGCTTAAGTGGTGGTGCGGGACAGTATTTT TRBV7-6 NA TRBD1 TRBJ1-3
CASSFDQGGYNEQFF TGTGCCAGCAGCTTCGACCAGGGGGGTTACAATGAGCAGTTCTTC TRBV7-3 NA NA TRBJ2-1
CASSLGTPNYGYTF TGTGCCAGCAGCTTAGGGACACCCAACTATGGCTACACCTTC TRBV7-2 NA NA TRBJ1-2
CAWSGGQGGLSGNTIYF TGTGCCTGGAGTGGGGGACAGGGGGGTCTCTCTGGAAACACCATATATTTT TRBV30 NA TRBD1 TRBJ1-3
CAWSLRDFSVNEQFF TGTGCCTGGAGTCTCCGGGACTTCTCCGTCAATGAGCAGTTCTTC TRBV30 NA NA TRBJ2-1
CASSPSGDTEAFF TGCGCCAGCAGTCCTTCGGGAGACACTGAAGCTTTCTTT TRBV23-1 NA NA TRBJ1-1
CASSHNSGRSLREQYF TGTGCCAGCAGTCACAATAGCGGGAGGTCCCTCCGCGAGCAGTACTTC TRBV28 once TRBD2 TRBJ2-7
CAIRAPMGGADTGELFF TGTGCCATCAGGGCCCCCATGGGGGGGGCGGACACCGGGGAGCTGTTTTTT TRBV10-3 NA NA TRBJ2-2
CASSLVSAPGETQYF TGCGCCAGCAGCTTGGTTTCAGCCCCGGGGGAGACCCAGTACTTC TRBV5-1 NA NA TRBJ2-5
CASRVKRDHYNEQFF TGTGCCAGTAGAGTAAAGCGGGATCATTACAATGAGCAGTTCTTC TRBV19 NA TRBD2 TRBJ2-1
CASSLREISGNTIYF TGTGCCAGCAGCTTACGGGAAATCTCTGGAAACACCATATATTTT TRBV13 NA NA TRBJ1-3
CASSQGLAGVNTGELFF TGCGCCAGCAGCCAGGGACTAGCGGGAGTGAACACCGGGGAGCTGTTTTTT TRBV4-3 NA TRBD2 TRBJ2-2
CASSLISGHNEQFF TGTGCCAGCAGCTTAATAAGCGGCCACAATGAGCAGTTCTTC TRBV7-7 NA NA TRBJ2-1
CAISGPGLWGGELFF TGTGCCATCAGTGGGCCGGGACTTTGGGGCGGGGAGCTGTTTTTT TRBV10-3 NA NA TRBJ2-2
CASSLQEDSYEQYF TGCGCCAGCAGCTTGCAGGAGGACTCCTACGAGCAGTACTTC TRBV5-1 few NA TRBJ2-7
CASSLAQNQETQYF TGTGCCAGCAGCTTGGCACAGAACCAAGAGACCCAGTACTTC TRBV5-4 NA NA TRBJ2-5
CASSLVYSGTYEQYF TGCGCCAGCAGCTTGGTCTATAGCGGGACCTACGAGCAGTACTTC TRBV5-1 NA TRBD2 TRBJ2-7
CASSLGWADTQYF TGTGCCAGCAGCTTAGGCTGGGCGGATACGCAGTATTTT TRBV7-3 NA NA TRBJ2-3
CASSLAGRRGVDEQYF TGTGCCAGCAGCTTGGCCGGTCGGCGGGGGGTGGACGAGCAGTACTTC TRBV5-4 NA TRBD2 TRBJ2-7
CASSAPGETQYF TGTGCCAGCAGCGCCCCGGGGGAGACCCAGTACTTC TRBV11-2 NA NA TRBJ2-5
CASSLGLAGGGLTDTQYF TGTGCCAGCAGCTTGGGACTAGCGGGAGGAGGGCTGACAGATACGCAGTATTTT TRBV5-8 NA TRBD2 TRBJ2-3
CASSLAGLAGTDTQYF TGTGCCAGCAGCTTGGCCGGCCTAGCGGGAACAGATACGCAGTATTTT TRBV5-6 NA TRBD2 TRBJ2-3
CASSLSPFGRDGYTF TGTGCCAGCAGTTTATCACCCTTTGGGAGGGATGGCTACACCTTC TRBV27 NA NA TRBJ1-2
CASSLQGYEQYF TGTGCCAGCAGCTTACAGGGCTACGAGCAGTACTTC TRBV7-2 NA NA TRBJ2-7
CASSLAASFQETQYF TGCGCCAGCAGCTTGGCCGCTAGCTTTCAAGAGACCCAGTACTTC TRBV5-1 NA NA TRBJ2-5